Listed below are T cell receptor beta chains from one sample, sequenced in a study of cytomegalovirus exposure and HLA in healthy donors. TCRdb's copy holds only in-frame clones and misses some; the assay was immunoSEQ multiplex PCR. Here the sample spans approximately 84,000 clones, about 68% being singletons. The source material was PBMCs. The receptor source for this set is a man aged 35 to 55 in good health and CMV-seropositive. Each CDR3 is given with its conserved first and last residue. A D gene is named only where the DNA matches it firmly. Size values are once, few and many counts, or a class for expanded clones, and some rows have none.

>TRBD1|.|TRBV5-1|TRBJ1-6
TGCGCCAGCAGCTTGGGGAGGACGACAGGGGGAATTCATCCATCCCCACCCCTCCACTTT
CASSLGRTTGGIHPSPPLHF
>.|.|TRBV9|TRBJ2-2
TGTGCCAGCAGCTCCAGGACAGGAGGGACCGGGGAGCTGTTTTTT
CASSSRTGGTGELFF
>TRBD2|.|TRBV5-6|TRBJ2-1
TGTGCCAGCAGCTCAATAGCGGGAGCACCCTACAATGAGCAGTTCTTC
CASSSIAGAPYNEQFF
>.|few|TRBV5-6|TRBJ1-1
TGTGCCAGCAGCTTGGGGGAGGTAAGGAGGACTGAAGCTTTCTTT
CASSLGEVRRTEAFF
>TRBD2|once|TRBV28|TRBJ2-1
TGTGCCAGCATCTCTTTAGCGGGAGGCTCCTACAATGAGCAGTTCTTC
CASISLAGGSYNEQFF
>.|.|TRBV6-5|TRBJ1-1
TGTGCCAGCAGTGTCCCGGGACACAACACTGAAGCTTTCTTT
CASSVPGHNTEAFF
>.|.|TRBV5-8|TRBJ1-4
TGTGCCAGCAGCTTGCAGTACAGCTCGAATGAAAAACTGTTTTTT
CASSLQYSSNEKLFF
>TRBD1|.|TRBV6-5|TRBJ2-7
TGTGCCAGCAGCTATGGACAGGGGGGCGAGCAGTACTTC
CASSYGQGGEQYF
>TRBD2|.|TRBV7-2|TRBJ2-1
TGTGCCAGCAGTTACAATAGCGGGAGTGGGTCCTACAATGAGCAGTTCTTC
CASSYNSGSGSYNEQFF
>TRBD1|.|TRBV6-1|TRBJ2-7
TGTGCCAGCAGGCAACCGGGACAGGGGTCCTACGAGCAGTACTTC
CASRQPGQGSYEQYF
>TRBD1|few|TRBV4-1|TRBJ1-1
TGCGCCAGCAGCCTCATAGGGGGCAGGGGAGTAACTGAAGCTTTCTTT
CASSLIGGRGVTEAFF
>.|.|TRBV28|TRBJ1-2
TGTGCCAGCAGCCCCTCCGGCTATGGCTACACCTTC
CASSPSGYGYTF
>.|.|TRBV5-1|TRBJ1-4
TGCGCCAGCAGCTTGGCGGGGGCAACTAATGAAAAACTGTTTTTT
CASSLAGATNEKLFF
>.|.|TRBV6-1|TRBJ2-7
TGTGCCAGCAGCGAGGTGACAGGAACCTACGAGCAGTACTTC
CASSEVTGTYEQYF
>TRBD1|.|TRBV5-5|TRBJ2-2
TGTGCCAGCAGCTTGGGGGGGACAGGGCTCACCGGGGAGCTGTTTTTT
CASSLGGTGLTGELFF
>TRBD1|.|TRBV27|TRBJ2-2
TGTGCCAGCAGTCTCGGGACAGAGAACACCGGGGAGCTGTTTTTT
CASSLGTENTGELFF
>.|.|TRBV30|TRBJ1-6
TGTGCCTGGAAAGAGCAGGATTATTCACCCCTCCACTTT
CAWKEQDYSPLHF
>TRBD1|.|TRBV30|TRBJ1-5
TGTGCCTGGAGTCGGGACAGGAATCAGCCCCAGCATTTT
CAWSRDRNQPQHF
>TRBD1|few|TRBV5-5|TRBJ1-1
TGTGCCAGCAGCTTGGAACAGGCCAGGGGGGCTTTCTTT
CASSLEQARGAFF
>.|.|TRBV2|TRBJ2-7
TGTGCCAGCAGTTTCGGGACACTCAGCTACGAGCAGTACTTC
CASSFGTLSYEQYF
>TRBD1|.|TRBV7-3|TRBJ2-3
TGTGCCAGCAGCCCTACAGGGGGGAGAGATACGCAGTATTTT
CASSPTGGRDTQYF
>TRBD2|.|TRBV5-1|TRBJ2-3
TGCGCCAGCAGCCCGGGACTAGCGGGAAGCACAGATACGCAGTATTTT
CASSPGLAGSTDTQYF
>.|.|TRBV6-1|TRBJ1-2
TGTGCCAGCAGTACCACCGGGTCGGATGGCTACACCTTC
CASSTTGSDGYTF
>.|.|TRBV29-1|TRBJ2-1
TGCAGCGTTTCGACAGGCTCCTACAATGAGCAGTTCTTC
CSVSTGSYNEQFF
>.|few|TRBV28|TRBJ1-2
TGTGCCAGCAGCCCCCTGGATGGAGGCTATGGCTACACCTTC
CASSPLDGGYGYTF
>.|.|TRBV6-1|TRBJ1-5
TGTGCCAGCAGCGGACCTCAGGGAGGCTATCAGCCCCAGCATTTT
CASSGPQGGYQPQHF
>.|few|TRBV4-3|TRBJ2-7
TGCGCCAGCAGCCAAGAATTGGTTAGCTCCTACGAGCAGTACTTC
CASSQELVSSYEQYF
>TRBD1|.|TRBV6-5|TRBJ1-1
TGTGCCAGCAGTGAACGAACAGGGGGCTCGGAAGCTTTCTTT
CASSERTGGSEAFF
>.|.|TRBV5-1|TRBJ1-1
TGCGCCAGTCGGGACAAGAACACTGAAGCTTTCTTT
CASRDKNTEAFF
>.|.|TRBV11-2|TRBJ2-6
TGTGCCAGCAGCTTAGTCGGGTTTACTGGGGCCAACGTCCTGACTTTC
CASSLVGFTGANVLTF
>TRBD2|.|TRBV6-6|TRBJ2-7
TGTGCCAGCAGTTACCAGAGCGGGAGGGTCTACGAGCAGTACTTC
CASSYQSGRVYEQYF
>TRBD1|.|TRBV2|TRBJ1-2
TGTGCCAGCAGTGAGGGCAGGGGGATCGGCTACACCTTC
CASSEGRGIGYTF
>TRBD1|.|TRBV5-1|TRBJ1-4
TGCGCCAGCAGCTTCGGGACAGGGGGTGAAAAACTGTTTTTT
CASSFGTGGEKLFF